The present T cell receptor (beta chain) was sequenced within a study of Graves' ophthalmopathy and Graves' hyperthyroidism (dated by TCRdb to the late 2010s). For the study in its entirety: Hyperthyroidism was defined as stable when no progression to ophthalmopathy occurred within 18 months of follow-up. The study used signatures of the TCR beta repertoire to tell Graves' ophthalmopathy apart from Graves' hyperthyroidism and to predict which patients would progress to ophthalmopathy. In total, around 130 blood samples were TCR-sequenced: roughly 45 ophthalmopathy, roughly 77 hyperthyroidism and 17 hyperthyroidism-to-ophthalmopathy patients. A discovery set of about a hundred patients (around 44 ophthalmopathy, 57 stable hyperthyroidism) was enrolled to explore V-J signatures distinguishing ophthalmopathy from hyperthyroidism. For independent validation, a separate cohort was made up of about 18 hyperthyroidism patients plus 17 patients who later progressed from hyperthyroidism to ophthalmopathy. T-cell repertoires of thyroid tissue and blood were compared in over 5 hyperthyroidism patients. Following sampling, methimazole starting at 30 mg daily was administered to hyperthyroidism patients, and high-dose intravenous methylprednisolone was administered to ophthalmopathy patients.

The study at large found these results: The 13-signature model separated ophthalmopathy from stable hyperthyroidism with approximately 90% sensitivity and 81.08% specificity in cross-validation, and 80%/75% in the test set. Most expanded thyroid clonotypes with frequency above 0.001 were also detected in blood, suggesting blood repertoires may reflect the thyroid immune response. In validation, the model predicted ophthalmopathy progression with 70.59% sensitivity and 72.22% specificity; some 13 predicted patients were CT-confirmed with GO in a median of around 6 months. Sample size was not statistically predetermined, and group allocation was not concealed from the investigators.

V drops 4 bases and J drops 2 bases, leaving 16 bases in between. Counted from cysteine to phenylalanine, this CDR3 has 16 amino acids. Here the CDR3 DNA is all that survives: 48 bases in frame from base 1. CDR1 and CDR2, per the germline V gene, are SGHRS and YFSETQ. Hyperthyroidism patients were newly diagnosed, with disease duration under 2 months, and aged 18 to 65 years. Patients with other autoimmune diseases, uncontrolled infections, pregnancy or lactation were excluded from the study. Diagnosis relied on clinical symptoms, serum thyroxine, TRAb, thyroid ultrasound and orbital computed tomography. Trizol reagent was used to extract the total RNA, and its quality was then checked on an Agilent 2100 Bioanalyzer. This clonotype was counted many times. This receptor's antigen is unknown. The input lacks base qualities; no much larger clone sits a single base away. For repertoire sequencing, TCR beta CDR3 regions were amplified from RNA transcripts. HTBI primers and the Qiagen OneStep RT-PCR kit were used in a first-round RT-PCR, which was followed by a second-round multiplex PCR, size selection and purification. The libraries underwent paired-end sequencing with 100 bp reads on an Illumina HiSeq2000. The paper's processing steps were these. Reads were processed with SOAPnuke, discarding reads with adapters, uncalled bases, mean Phred below 15, or no exact constant-primer or identifier match. High-quality paired reads were merged with COPE v1.2.5. Unique nucleotide sequences were defined as clonotypes and aligned to IMGT TRB V, D and J references using MiTCR v1.1. Analysis was restricted to V-J combinations with a frequency above 0.0001, which covered roughly 99% of repertoires. A TCR clonal expansion and chaos score per V-J combination was defined as the ratio of F50 clonal expansion to chaos observed in the TCRdist matrix. Features were reduced by Welch's t-statistics and random forest to 10 to 15 V-J combinations, which fed a naive Bayes classifier. The similarity between thyroid and blood repertoires was quantified using the Morisita-Horn index. TCRdb cleaned the public reads at Q25 with fastp, built clones with MiXCR and kept in-frame beta chains. Duplicate CDR3 protein sequences are folded into a single record with the most common DNA and genes. TCRdb's processing, not the authors', yielded these V and J calls. In this sample the table shows around 1.1 million distinct CDR3 sequences, roughly 35% of which occur a single time. The ten biggest clones cover around 10% of the sample.

The sequence joins TRBV5-1 to TRBJ1-3; the D gene is perhaps TRBD1, on 6 matching bases. The clonotype comes from an adult man with Graves' hyperthyroidism. What was sequenced was peripheral blood or thyroid tissue (not recorded which). The DNA sequence is given as TGCGCCAGCAGCCTCACCGGGACAATGACTGGAAACACCATATATTTT. Translated, this gives CASSLTGTMTGNTIYF.